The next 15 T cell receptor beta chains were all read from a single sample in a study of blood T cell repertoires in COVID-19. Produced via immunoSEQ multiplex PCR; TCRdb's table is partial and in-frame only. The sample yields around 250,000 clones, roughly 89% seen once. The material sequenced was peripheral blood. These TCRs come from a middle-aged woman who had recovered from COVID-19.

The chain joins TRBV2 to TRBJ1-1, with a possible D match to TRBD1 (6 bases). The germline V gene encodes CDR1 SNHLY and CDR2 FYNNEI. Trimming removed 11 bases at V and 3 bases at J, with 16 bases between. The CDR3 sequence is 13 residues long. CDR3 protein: CADRRGPHTEAFF. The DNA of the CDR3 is TGTGCCGACAGGCGCGGGCCGCACACTGAAGCTTTCTTT.

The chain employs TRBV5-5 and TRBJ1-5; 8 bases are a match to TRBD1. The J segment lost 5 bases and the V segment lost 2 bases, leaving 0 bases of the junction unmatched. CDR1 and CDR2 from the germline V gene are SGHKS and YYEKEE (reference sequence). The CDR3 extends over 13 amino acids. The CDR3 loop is CASSLQGDQPQHF. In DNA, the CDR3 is TGTGCCAGCAGCTTACAGGGGGATCAGCCCCAGCATTTT.

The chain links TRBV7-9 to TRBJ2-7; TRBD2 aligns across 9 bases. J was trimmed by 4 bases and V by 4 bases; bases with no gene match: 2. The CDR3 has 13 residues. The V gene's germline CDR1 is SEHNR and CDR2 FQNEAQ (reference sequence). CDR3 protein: CASSSSGVYEQYV. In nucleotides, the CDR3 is TGTGCCAGCAGCTCTAGCGGGGTTTACGAGCAGTACGTC.

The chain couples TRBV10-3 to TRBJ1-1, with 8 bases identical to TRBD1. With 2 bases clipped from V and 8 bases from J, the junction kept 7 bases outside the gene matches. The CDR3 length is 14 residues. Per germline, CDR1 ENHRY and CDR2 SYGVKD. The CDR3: CAISEGQGGGEAFF. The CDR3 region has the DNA TGTGCCATCAGTGAGGGACAGGGTGGGGGCGAAGCTTTCTTT.

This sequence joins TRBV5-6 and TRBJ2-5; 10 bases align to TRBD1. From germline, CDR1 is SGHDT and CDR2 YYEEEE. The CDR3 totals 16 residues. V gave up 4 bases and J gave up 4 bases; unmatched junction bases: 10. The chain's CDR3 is CASSPETGTGVETQYF. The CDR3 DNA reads TGTGCCAGCAGCCCAGAGACCGGGACAGGGGTAGAGACCCAGTACTTC.

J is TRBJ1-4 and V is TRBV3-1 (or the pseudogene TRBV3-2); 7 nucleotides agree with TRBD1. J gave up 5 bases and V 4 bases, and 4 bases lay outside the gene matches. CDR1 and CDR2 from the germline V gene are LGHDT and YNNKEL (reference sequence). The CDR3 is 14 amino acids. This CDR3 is CASSLTGANEKLFF. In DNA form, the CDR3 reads TGTGCCAGCAGCCTCACAGGGGCAAATGAAAAACTGTTTTTT.

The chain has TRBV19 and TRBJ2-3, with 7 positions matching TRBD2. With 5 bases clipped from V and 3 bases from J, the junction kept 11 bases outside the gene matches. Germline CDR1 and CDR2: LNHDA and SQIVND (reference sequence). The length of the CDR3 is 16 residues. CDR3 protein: CASSSIVGRGTDTQYF. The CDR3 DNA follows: TGTGCCAGTAGTTCCATTGTGGGGAGGGGAACAGATACGCAGTATTTT.

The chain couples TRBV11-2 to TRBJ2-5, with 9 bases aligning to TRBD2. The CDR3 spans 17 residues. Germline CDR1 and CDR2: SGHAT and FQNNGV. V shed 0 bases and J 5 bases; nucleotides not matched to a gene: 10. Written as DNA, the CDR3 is TGTGCCAGCAGCTTAGATTCGGAGCGGGAGGATTGGGAGACCCAGTACTTC. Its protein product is CASSLDSEREDWETQYF.

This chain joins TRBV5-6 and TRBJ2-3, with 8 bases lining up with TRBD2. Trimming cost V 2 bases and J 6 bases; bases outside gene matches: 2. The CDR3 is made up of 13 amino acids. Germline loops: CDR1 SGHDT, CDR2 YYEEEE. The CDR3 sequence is CASSFSGSDTQYF. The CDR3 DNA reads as TGTGCCAGCAGCTTCAGCGGGAGTGATACGCAGTATTTT.

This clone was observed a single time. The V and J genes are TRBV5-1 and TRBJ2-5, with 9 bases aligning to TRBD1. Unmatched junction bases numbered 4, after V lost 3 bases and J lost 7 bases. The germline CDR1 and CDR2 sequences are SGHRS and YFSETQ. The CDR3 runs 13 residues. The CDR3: CASSSGQGRTQYF. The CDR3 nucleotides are TGCGCCAGCAGCTCGGGACAGGGCAGGACCCAGTACTTC.

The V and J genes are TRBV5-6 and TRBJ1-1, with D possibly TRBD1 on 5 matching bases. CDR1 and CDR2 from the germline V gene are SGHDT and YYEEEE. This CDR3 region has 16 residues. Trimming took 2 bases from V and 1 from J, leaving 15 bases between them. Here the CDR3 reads CASSFPKTETNTEAFF. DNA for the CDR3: TGTGCCAGCAGCTTCCCGAAGACAGAAACGAACACTGAAGCTTTCTTT.

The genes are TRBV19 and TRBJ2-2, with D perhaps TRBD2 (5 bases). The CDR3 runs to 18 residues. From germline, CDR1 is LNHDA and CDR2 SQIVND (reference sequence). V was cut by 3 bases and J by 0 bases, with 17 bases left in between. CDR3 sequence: CASSIGPEGAPNTGELFF. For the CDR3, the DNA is TGTGCCAGTAGTATTGGGCCTGAGGGTGCCCCGAACACCGGGGAGCTGTTTTTT.

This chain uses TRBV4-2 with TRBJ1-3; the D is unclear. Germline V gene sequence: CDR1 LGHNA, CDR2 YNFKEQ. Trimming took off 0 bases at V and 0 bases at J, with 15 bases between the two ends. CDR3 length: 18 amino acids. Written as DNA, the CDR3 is TGTGCCAGCAGCCAAGATGAGGCAGTTCAGATCTCTGGAAACACCATATATTTT. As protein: CASSQDEAVQISGNTIYF.

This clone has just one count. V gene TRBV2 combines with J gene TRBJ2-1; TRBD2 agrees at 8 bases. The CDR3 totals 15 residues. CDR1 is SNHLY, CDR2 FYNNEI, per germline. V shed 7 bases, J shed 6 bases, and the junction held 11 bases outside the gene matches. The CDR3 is CASNLGSGGINEQFF. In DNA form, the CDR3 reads TGTGCCAGCAATCTCGGAAGCGGGGGCATCAATGAGCAGTTCTTC.

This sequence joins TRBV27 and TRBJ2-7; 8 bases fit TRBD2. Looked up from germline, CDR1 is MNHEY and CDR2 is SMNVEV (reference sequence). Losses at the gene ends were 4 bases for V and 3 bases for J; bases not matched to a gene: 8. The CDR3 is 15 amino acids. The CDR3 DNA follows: TGTGCCAGCAGTTCAACACTAGCGGCCAACTACGAGCAGTACGTC. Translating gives CASSSTLAANYEQYV.